The 30 T cell receptor beta chains in this list originate from one sample, sequenced in a study of T cell responses to AZD1222 COVID-19 vaccine. Sequenced by immunoSEQ multiplex PCR; TCRdb stores in-frame clones only, minus some. This sample yields 91,000 or so clones, of which roughly nine tenths are seen a single time; about 3% belongs to the top ten. The material was peripheral blood, obtained 28 days after the second AZD1222 dose. The receptors come from an adult who received the AZD1222 COVID-19 vaccine.

The chain uses TRBV7-6 and TRBJ2-1; perhaps D is TRBD1 or TRBD2 (5 bases each). Germline values: CDR1 SGHVS, CDR2 FNYEAQ. The V gene lost 5 bases and the J gene lost 6 bases, with 20 bases spanning the gap. CDR3 length: 16 amino acids. The CDR3 DNA reads as TGTGCCAGCAGCCCTTCTTTAACTCGGGACGGCAATGAGCAGTTCTTC. Translated: CASSPSLTRDGNEQFF.

This chain uses TRBV28 with TRBJ2-6; 9 bases align to TRBD1. The CDR3 totals 16 residues. Germline CDR1 is MDHEN and CDR2 is SYDVKM. J gave up 4 bases and V 5 bases, and 6 bases lay outside the gene matches. The DNA for the CDR3 is TGTGCCAGCAGTACACAGGGGGCTGCGGGGGCCAACGTCCTGACTTTC. Translating it yields CASSTQGAAGANVLTF.

This chain connects TRBV27 to TRBJ2-7; D uncertain. V dropped 5 bases and J dropped 4 bases, with 9 bases sitting between them. CDR1 is MNHEY, CDR2 SMNVEV, per germline (reference sequence). There are 12 residues in the CDR3. The CDR3 nucleotides read TGTGCCAGCAGTGCCAAGTCATACGAGCAGTACTTC. Protein product: CASSAKSYEQYF.

This clone has a single count. This sequence joins TRBV7-8 and TRBJ1-2, with TRBD1 matching 11 bases. Germline V CDR1 and CDR2: SGHVS, FQNEAQ. Losses at the gene ends were 2 bases for V and 4 bases for J; bases not matched to a gene: 9. This CDR3 contains 17 residues. Here the CDR3 reads CASSLPGQGALAYGYTF. The DNA for the CDR3 is TGTGCCAGCAGCTTACCCGGACAGGGGGCCCTCGCCTATGGCTACACCTTC.

The chain recombines TRBV11-3 with TRBJ1-2; D uncertain. Trimming shortened V by 0 bases and J by 7 bases, and 6 bases separated the two germline ends. CDR1 is SGHNT and CDR2 is YENEEA in the germline V gene. The CDR3 loop spans 12 amino acids. The CDR3, as DNA: TGTGCCAGCAGCTTAGAGGTCGGTGGCTACACCTTC. It yields the protein CASSLEVGGYTF.

The chain couples TRBV5-1 to TRBJ1-5, with D tentatively TRBD1 (5 bases). Germline V gene sequence: CDR1 SGHRS, CDR2 YFSETQ. This CDR3 has 13 residues. V was pared by 0 bases and J by 7 bases, with 8 bases between. The CDR3 DNA follows: TGCGCCAGCAGCTTGGGGGGGGAGCAGCCCCAGCATTTT. Protein product: CASSLGGEQPQHF.

This clone has only one observation. The chain employs TRBV6-2 or TRBV6-3 and TRBJ2-1; 8 positions agree with TRBD1. The CDR3 is 15 amino acids. With V trimmed by 5 bases and J by 3 bases, 6 bases remained unmatched. In germline, CDR1 is MNHEY, CDR2 SVGEGT. This CDR3 reads CASSPQDRVYNEQFF. As DNA, the CDR3 is TGTGCCAGCAGTCCACAGGACAGGGTCTACAATGAGCAGTTCTTC.

J is TRBJ1-1 and V is TRBV6-1, with 8 bases aligning to TRBD1. CDR1 is MNHNS, CDR2 SASEGT, per germline. The V gene end was trimmed by 0 bases and the J gene end by 6 bases; junction bases not matched to a gene: 15. The CDR3 is 18 residues long. As DNA, the CDR3 is TGTGCCAGCAGTGAAGCGCTTAGGGACAGGCAATTTATCCCTGAAGCTTTCTTT. Protein product: CASSEALRDRQFIPEAFF.

This rearrangement joins TRBV9 to TRBJ1-5, with D perhaps matching TRBD1 (5 bases). V lost 5 bases to trimming and J lost 5 bases, with 11 bases between them. The germline V gene has CDR1 SGDLS and CDR2 YYNGEE. The CDR3 totals 13 residues. The DNA for the CDR3 is TGTGCCAGCAGGCGACAGTTGTATCAGCCCCAGCATTTT. Protein: CASRRQLYQPQHF.

V and J are TRBV4-2 and TRBJ2-3, with 11 bases matching TRBD2. V dropped 1 base and J dropped 6; count of bases not matched to a gene: 6. Germline loops: CDR1 LGHNA, CDR2 YNFKEQ. CDR3 length equals 16 residues. In DNA form, the CDR3 reads TGTGCCAGCAGCCAAGGGTCTAGCGGGGGGTCCGATACGCAGTATTTT. This codes for CASSQGSSGGSDTQYF.

The J gene is TRBJ1-6, the V gene TRBV19, with D perhaps matching TRBD1 (6 bases). The CDR3 has 16 residues. Trimming took 4 bases from V and 7 from J, leaving 17 bases between them. CDR1 and CDR2 (germline): LNHDA, SQIVND (reference sequence). The CDR3 is CASSTVDLGQNSPLHF. In DNA form, the CDR3 reads TGTGCCAGTAGTACTGTTGATTTAGGACAGAATTCACCCCTCCACTTT.

This clone was found a few times. The rearrangement joins TRBV19 to TRBJ1-2; perhaps TRBD1 as D (5 bases). CDR1 is LNHDA and CDR2 is SQIVND in the germline V gene (reference sequence). Deletions cut 3 bases from V and 2 bases from J, with 16 bases between. This CDR3 contains 16 residues. The CDR3 reads CASSIGGVRGNYGYTF. CDR3 sequence (DNA): TGTGCCAGTAGTATTGGGGGAGTGCGTGGAAACTATGGCTACACCTTC.

The chain combines TRBV4-3 with TRBJ2-1; 9 nucleotides agree with TRBD1. Germline V gene lookup returns CDR1 LGHNA and CDR2 YSLEER. V was pared by 3 bases and J by 9 bases, with 9 bases of the junction left unmatched. The CDR3 runs to 15 residues. The CDR3 DNA reads TGCGCCAGCAGCCAGGAGCCGGGACAGGGATTTGAGCAGTTCTTC. The encoded protein is CASSQEPGQGFEQFF.

This chain connects TRBV6-5 to TRBJ2-7, with 7 bases aligning to TRBD1. The CDR3 has 14 amino acids. V trimming: 2 bases; J trimming: 4 bases; junction bases outside the gene matches: 5. Germline assignment: CDR1 MNHEY and CDR2 SVGAGI. The CDR3 protein is CASSYANRGYEQYF. As DNA, the CDR3 is TGTGCCAGCAGTTACGCCAACAGGGGATACGAGCAGTACTTC.

This chain connects TRBV7-9 to TRBJ1-2, with TRBD1 matching 7 bases. The germline CDR1 and CDR2 sequences are SEHNR and FQNEAQ (reference sequence). CDR3 length: 15 residues. J was trimmed by 8 bases and V by 1 base; bases with no gene match: 10. CDR3 in amino acids: CASSLGPDRASGYTF. The CDR3 DNA reads as TGTGCCAGCAGCTTAGGCCCAGACAGGGCCTCGGGCTACACCTTC. The full variable domain, its missing parts supplied by reference TRBV7-9 and TRBJ1-2, is DTGVSQNPRHKITKRGQNVTFRCDPISEHNRLYWYRQTLGQGPEFLTYFQNEAQLEKSRLLSDRFSAERPKGSFSTLEIQRTEQGDSAMYLCASSLGPDRASGYTFGSGTRLTVV.

J is TRBJ1-2 and V is TRBV11-3; TRBD1 agrees at 10 bases. Germline CDR1 SGHNT, CDR2 YENEEA. The CDR3 sequence is 14 residues long. V dropped 5 bases and J dropped 8; count of bases not matched to a gene: 8. CDR3 region: CASSLDRGREGYTF. The DNA of the CDR3 is TGTGCCAGCAGCCTCGACAGGGGGCGAGAGGGCTACACCTTC. The complete variable domain, with remaining parts taken from reference TRBV11-3 and TRBJ1-2, reads EAGVVQSPRYKIIEKKQPVAFWCNPISGHNTLYWYLQNLGQGPELLIRYENEEAVDDSQLPKDRFSAERLKGVDSTLKIQPAELGDSAVYLCASSLDRGREGYTFGSGTRLTVV.

The chain recombines TRBV6-2 or TRBV6-3 with TRBJ2-1; D gene uncertain. Germline CDR1 MNHEY, CDR2 SVGEGT. Trimming cost V 2 bases and J 0 bases, with 14 bases left between them. The length of the CDR3 is 17 residues. CDR3 residues: CASSYDIGIVSYNEQFF. The CDR3 nucleotides are TGTGCCAGCAGTTACGATATCGGAATAGTCTCCTACAATGAGCAGTTCTTC.

The V call is TRBV9, the J call TRBJ1-5; D possibly corresponds to TRBD1 (5 bases). Germline V gene sequence: CDR1 SGDLS, CDR2 YYNGEE. Trimming took off 0 bases at V and 7 bases at J, with 11 bases between the two ends. CDR3 size: 14 residues. The CDR3, as DNA: TGTGCCAGCAGCGTAGGCGACGAGGGGCAGCCCCAGCATTTT. Translation: CASSVGDEGQPQHF.

The sample holds one count of this clone. This chain connects TRBV5-1 to TRBJ2-5; perhaps TRBD2 as D (5 bases). The CDR3 runs 15 residues. Germline V gene sequence: CDR1 SGHRS, CDR2 YFSETQ. V was shortened by 0 bases and J by 3 bases, with 12 bases between the two germline ends. This CDR3 is CASSLALAPEETQYF. In DNA form, the CDR3 reads TGCGCCAGCAGCTTGGCCCTAGCCCCCGAAGAGACCCAGTACTTC.

The rearrangement uses TRBV9 and TRBJ1-2; D gene ambiguous. The germline CDR1 and CDR2 sequences are SGDLS and YYNGEE. The CDR3 loop spans 14 amino acids. V was trimmed by 3 bases and J by 6 bases, leaving 15 bases between them. CDR3 sequence (DNA): TGTGCCAGCAGCGCTAACCACGGACGGAATGGCTACACCTTC. Its protein product is CASSANHGRNGYTF.

The chain uses TRBV30 and TRBJ2-2; no clear D. Germline V lookup: CDR1 GTSNPN, CDR2 SVGIG (reference sequence). Trimming took 5 bases from V and 6 from J, leaving 13 bases between them. The length of the CDR3 is 13 residues. Here the CDR3 DNA reads TGTGCCTGGTCCCCGGGTGGGGCCGGGGAGCTGTTTTTT. Translating it yields CAWSPGGAGELFF. Variable domain in full (rest from reference TRBV30 and TRBJ2-2): SQTIHQWPATLVQPVGSPLSLECTVEGTSNPNLYWYRQAAGRGLQLLFYSVGIGQISSEVPQNLSASRPQDRQFILSSKKLLLSDSGFYLCAWSPGGAGELFFGEGSRLTVL.

This chain links TRBV18 with TRBJ1-5, with a weak D call TRBD1 (6 bases). In germline, CDR1 is KGHSH, CDR2 LQKENI. The CDR3 length is 16 residues. Trimming left V 2 bases short and J 2 bases short, with 13 bases between. The CDR3 region is CASSPSRGGGNQPQHF. For the CDR3, the DNA is TGTGCCAGCTCACCAAGTAGGGGGGGCGGCAATCAGCCCCAGCATTTT.

The chain uses TRBV14 and TRBJ1-2; tentative D call: TRBD1 (5 bases). This CDR3 spans 12 amino acids. Germline lookup yields CDR1 SGHDN and CDR2 FVKESK. V lost 2 bases, J lost 7 bases, and 8 bases lay in between. CDR3 nucleotide sequence: TGTGCCAGCAGCCAACAGGGTGGTGGCTACACCTTC. The encoded protein is CASSQQGGGYTF.

The chain combines TRBV7-9 with TRBJ2-7; no reliable D call. Trimming stripped 3 bases from V and 0 bases from J, with 6 bases between. The CDR3 is 13 residues long. Germline V lookup: CDR1 SEHNR, CDR2 FQNEAQ (reference sequence). The CDR3 DNA is TGTGCCAGCAGCTTCCAGAACTCCTACGAGCAGTACTTC. Amino acid sequence: CASSFQNSYEQYF.

The chain recombines TRBV27 with TRBJ1-2; D is unresolved. Germline V gene sequence: CDR1 MNHEY, CDR2 SMNVEV (reference sequence). The ends were cut back, 5 bases at V and 5 bases at J, with 6 bases in the middle. CDR3 length: 11 amino acids. Written as DNA, the CDR3 is TGTGCCAGCAGTCCCGGGTATGGCTACACCTTC. Amino acid sequence: CASSPGYGYTF.

The chain couples TRBV6-5 to TRBJ1-1; TRBD1 is a possible D gene (5 bases). Germline lookup yields CDR1 MNHEY and CDR2 SVGAGI. V was cut by 5 bases and J by 4 bases, with 11 bases left in between. The CDR3 is 13 residues long. CDR3: CASSQTRGTEAFF. The DNA for the CDR3 is TGTGCCAGCAGTCAGACTAGGGGCACTGAAGCTTTCTTT.

In this sample, this clone turned up a few times. Different DNA sequences within this sample yield the same CDR3. The chain carries TRBV5-4 and TRBJ1-4; 10 bases line up with TRBD1. The CDR3 consists of 15 residues. Germline V gives CDR1 SGHNT, CDR2 YYREEE (reference sequence). The V and J ends lost 0 bases and 5 bases, in that order; junction bases with no gene match: 1. DNA for the CDR3: TGTGCCAGCAGCTTGGGGGGACAGGGGAATGAAAAACTGTTTTTT. Translated, it gives CASSLGGQGNEKLFF.

The chain recombines TRBV7-3 with TRBJ1-1; D not resolved. V was trimmed by 2 bases and J by 0 bases, leaving 4 bases between them. This CDR3 has 13 residues. The germline V gene has CDR1 SGHTA and CDR2 FQGTGA. The chain's CDR3 is CASSLYLNTEAFF. As DNA, the CDR3 is TGTGCCAGCAGCTTATATTTGAACACTGAAGCTTTCTTT. Using reference TRBV7-3 and TRBJ1-1 for the parts outside the CDR3, the full variable domain is GAGVSQTPSNKVTEKGKYVELRCDPISGHTALYWYRQSLGQGPEFLIYFQGTGAADDSGLPNDRFFAVRPEGSVSTLKIQRTERGDSAVYLCASSLYLNTEAFFGQGTRLTVV.

The chain couples TRBV11-2 to TRBJ2-7; 9 bases line up with TRBD2. This CDR3 region has 17 residues. CDR1 is SGHAT and CDR2 is FQNNGV in the germline V gene. Germline trimming cut 4 bases from V and 3 bases from J; bases unmatched to any gene: 13. CDR3: CASSSRLAVKSGYEQYF. The CDR3 coding sequence is TGTGCCAGCAGCTCACGACTAGCGGTGAAATCCGGCTACGAGCAGTACTTC.

The rearrangement links TRBV11-3 to TRBJ1-1, with a weak D call TRBD1 (6 bases). With 5 bases removed from V and 8 bases from J, the gap between germline ends came to 12 bases. Germline assignment: CDR1 SGHNT and CDR2 YENEEA. The CDR3 is 12 amino acids. CDR3 coding DNA: TGTGCCAGCAGCCGGCGGAGGGGGGAAGCTTTCTTT. It yields the protein CASSRRRGEAFF.